A single sample is the source of the 9 T cell receptor beta chains below, sequenced in a study of T cells in Graves' hyperthyroidism and ophthalmopathy. Researchers amplified the TCR beta CDR3 regions from RNA transcripts. The TCR CDR3 was amplified in a first-round RT-PCR using the HTBI primer set. Using its own MiXCR run on the multiplex PCR reads, TCRdb lists one record per CDR3 protein. The sample lists around 690,000 distinct CDR3 sequences; 17% were seen once. The sample consisted of blood. The source of these receptors is a middle-aged man with Graves' hyperthyroidism.

The J gene is TRBJ2-7, the V gene TRBV6-2 or TRBV6-3, with 7 bases that match TRBD1. The V segment lost 0 bases and the J segment 4 bases; nucleotides outside the gene matches: 9. Germline values: CDR1 MNHEY, CDR2 SVGEGT. The CDR3 runs to 16 residues. The CDR3 DNA follows: TGTGCCAGCAGTTACTCGACGGCAGGGGGTCTGTACGAGCAGTACTTC. As protein: CASSYSTAGGLYEQYF.

This clonotype was observed at least ten times. J is TRBJ2-3 and V is TRBV12-3 or TRBV12-4; the D gene is possibly TRBD1 (5 bases). V lost 1 base and J 0 bases, leaving 8 bases between the germline ends. The CDR3 has 15 amino acids. The CDR3 is CASSLDGQSTDTQYF. CDR3 sequence (DNA): TGTGCCAGCAGTTTAGATGGACAAAGCACAGATACGCAGTATTTT.

The rearrangement joins TRBV27 to TRBJ2-5; the D gene is possibly TRBD2 (7 bases). This CDR3 spans 13 amino acids. The germline V gene has CDR1 MNHEY and CDR2 SMNVEV (reference sequence). V lost 8 bases and J 5 bases, leaving 15 bases between the germline ends. CDR3 amino acids: CASGRGPWETQYF. The CDR3 nucleotides are TGTGCCAGCGGGCGGGGGCCTTGGGAGACCCAGTACTTC.

For this clonotype: Being one base from a much bigger clone, this may be a read error. V and J are TRBV25-1 and TRBJ2-1; D is uncertain. Germline V gene lookup returns CDR1 MGHDK and CDR2 SYGVNS. This CDR3 is built from 15 residues. CDR3 residues: CASSGSLKTYSEQFF. The CDR3 bases are TGTGCCAGCAGTGGAAGTCTGAAAACCTACAGTGAGCAGTTCTTC.

The J gene is TRBJ2-7, the V gene TRBV5-1; 10 nucleotides match TRBD1. Looked up from germline, CDR1 is SGHRS and CDR2 is YFSETQ. This CDR3 has 17 residues. V trimming: 2 bases; J trimming: 2 bases; junction bases outside the gene matches: 10. Here the CDR3 reads CASSFNTGTGDTYEQYF. DNA for the CDR3: TGCGCCAGCAGCTTCAATACCGGGACAGGGGACACCTACGAGCAGTACTTC.

There are many counts of this clonotype. CDR3 sequence: CASKISGRYSPLHF. For the CDR3, the DNA is TGTGCCAGCAAAATTTCAGGGAGGTATTCACCCCTCCACTTT. The genes are TRBV27 and TRBJ1-6; possibly TRBD1 for D (5 bases). There are 14 residues in the CDR3. Germline assignment: CDR1 MNHEY and CDR2 SMNVEV (reference sequence). The germline V and J ends were trimmed by 7 bases and 8 bases, with 15 bases remaining between them.

There are a few counts of this clonotype. The rearrangement uses TRBV6-5 and TRBJ2-1; tentatively, D is TRBD1 (6 bases). Looked up from germline, CDR1 is MNHEY and CDR2 is SVGAGI. Trimming removed 1 base from V and 8 bases from J, with 15 bases in between. This CDR3 contains 15 residues. The CDR3 DNA is TGTGCCAGCAGTTACTTGGCAGCCCCAGGGGATGAGCAGTTCTTC. This translates into CASSYLAAPGDEQFF.

The chain uses TRBV28 and TRBJ2-7; TRBD2 aligns across 9 bases. CDR1 is MDHEN and CDR2 is SYDVKM in the germline V gene. The CDR3 is made up of 21 amino acids. J gave up 4 bases and V 4 bases, and 26 bases lay outside the gene matches. The CDR3 DNA is TGTGCCAGCAGTTCAAATCCGGGACTAAGCGGGAGGTACTTCAACGTGTACGAGCAGTACTTC. Its translation is CASSSNPGLSGRYFNVYEQYF.

This clonotype was picked up a small number of times. This chain connects TRBV20-1 to TRBJ1-1, with no clear D. With 3 bases removed from V and 10 bases from J, the gap between germline ends came to 18 bases. Germline CDR1 and CDR2: DFQATT and SNEGSKA (reference sequence). The CDR3 is made up of 13 amino acids. The CDR3 region has the DNA TGCAGTGCTAGTATCGCAGCCTCCCCCTCAGCTTTCTTT. Translating gives CSASIAASPSAFF.